This T cell receptor (beta chain) was sequenced in a study of blood T cell repertoires in COVID-19 (dated by TCRdb to the early 2020s). In the study overall: Samples from collaborators originated in the United States, Italy and Spain and spanned both the acute and convalescent phases of COVID-19. Nearly every sample came with metadata listing a de-identified subject ID, COVID-19 status, age in years and sex. The samples were drawn from two sources: the first 160 participants of the ongoing ImmuneRACE study, and 950 to 1,500 subjects contributed by 6 global collaborators. A freely available public database, intended as a resource for researchers studying the immune response to SARS-CoV-2, is where the repertoires were released. The material from the prospective study consisted of cDNA or gDNA derived from T cells, B-cell-depleted T cells, or PBMCs. Where available, HLA class I and class II types were taken from metadata supplied by the sample provider and were not determined by assay-based typing. Subjects who had been exposed to COVID-19, were actively infected with it, or had recovered from it provided the deeply sampled blood TCRbeta repertoires that made up the dataset. Overall study outcomes, separate from this receptor: How much clinical and demographic metadata was included differed by source and by participant, and the metadata was provided uncurated.

Sequences GTSNPN (CDR1) and SVGIG (CDR2) are obtained from the germline V gene (reference sequence). V loses 2 bases, J loses 6 bases, and the germline ends lie 11 bases apart. Measured from the cysteine to the phenylalanine, the CDR3 is 12 residues long. Here the CDR3 DNA is all that survives: 36 bases in frame from base 1. This clone was counted a single time. It has no known antigen specificity. The record has no base qualities; no much larger clone is one base away. TCRbeta CDR3 regions were amplified from genomic DNA using the immunoSEQ Assay, a bias-controlled multiplex PCR. On the authors' methods: Within the assay, amplification of reference gene primers was used to estimate how many nucleated cells each sample contained. Sequence reads were collapsed and filtered to measure the absolute abundance of every unique TCRbeta CDR3 rearrangement. For each sample, productive Simpson clonality was calculated as the square root of Simpson's diversity index over productive rearrangements. TCRdb's version of the immuneACCESS table is confined to in-frame rearrangements and falls short of the full clone set. An unresolved V gene accounts for under half of the shortfall where checked; the remainder is of unknown origin. That table furnishes V, J and clone size, whereas the DNA furnished D and trimming. For this sample there are roughly 190,000 clones; approximately 87% appear just once. The top ten constitute 3.7% of the sample.

Collaborating institutions collected whole blood in K2EDTA tubes following their own protocols. Collaborator samples were shipped for TCRbeta analysis as frozen whole blood, isolated PBMCs, or DNA extracted from either sample type. Here the chain combines TRBV30 and TRBJ2-7; tentative D gene TRBD1, with 5 bases matching. Sequencing was carried out using peripheral blood. The receptor comes from a man younger than 35 with active or convalescent COVID-19. The CDR3 corresponds to CAWSLQGLEQYF. The sequence in DNA is TGTGCCTGGAGTTTGCAGGGTCTCGAGCAGTACTTC.